This entry lists 22 T cell receptor beta chains sequenced from one sample in a study of cytomegalovirus exposure and HLA in healthy donors (dated by TCRdb to about 2017). Library generation was performed with the immunoSEQ multiplex PCR assay. TCRdb obtained this table from immuneACCESS and retained in-frame rearrangements with V and J assigned. These tables miss some clones; where compared with another copy, unresolved V genes account for less than half of the shortfall, and the remainder is unexplained. The sample yields about 120,000 clones; 86% were counted once. Clones ranked in the top ten supply roughly 5% of the sample. Sequenced material: PBMCs. The receptors shown here come from a man younger than 35 in good health and CMV-seronegative.

This clone was found once. The rearrangement uses TRBV29-1 and TRBJ1-2; TRBD1 agrees at 7 bases. Trimming took 0 bases from V and 1 from J; bases not matched to a gene: 8. Per germline, CDR1 SQVTM and CDR2 ANQGSEA. This CDR3 comprises 16 residues. The CDR3: CSVEDRGKTHNYGYTF. As DNA, the CDR3 is TGCAGCGTTGAAGACAGGGGGAAGACCCATAACTATGGCTACACCTTC.

The gene calls are TRBV7-8 and TRBJ1-2; 9 bases match TRBD1. This CDR3 comprises 14 residues. Germline V gene data show CDR1 as SGHVS and CDR2 as FQNEAQ. With V trimmed by 2 bases and J by 8 bases, 6 bases remained unmatched. CDR3 nucleotide sequence: TGTGCCAGCAGCTTAAGACAGGGGGGCGGAGGCTACACCTTC. The encoded protein is CASSLRQGGGGYTF. The variable domain in full, with the rest retrieved from reference TRBV7-8 and TRBJ1-2, is GAGVSQSPRYKVAKRGQDVALRCDPISGHVSLFWYQQALGQGPEFLTYFQNEAQLDKSGLPSDRFFAERPEGSVSTLKIQRTQQEDSAVYLCASSLRQGGGGYTFGSGTRLTVV.

The chain recombines TRBV5-6 with TRBJ1-2; perhaps TRBD1 as D (5 bases). V was cut by 4 bases and J by 4 bases, with 14 bases left in between. The germline CDR1 and CDR2 sequences are SGHDT and YYEEEE. This CDR3 is built from 14 residues. The CDR3 region has the DNA TGTGCCAGCAGCGAAAACAGGATAGGCTATGGCTACACCTTC. Protein product: CASSENRIGYGYTF.

The rearrangement links TRBV7-9 to TRBJ1-6; 10 bases fit TRBD1. The germline gives CDR1 SEHNR, CDR2 FQNEAQ (reference sequence). J gave up 10 bases and V 5 bases, and 8 bases lay outside the gene matches. The CDR3 runs to 15 residues. The CDR3 nucleotides are TGTGCCAGCAGCCTAGGGGACAGGGGACACTCACCCCTCCACTTT. Protein product: CASSLGDRGHSPLHF. Full variable domain (missing parts from reference TRBV7-9 and TRBJ1-6): DTGVSQNPRHKITKRGQNVTFRCDPISEHNRLYWYRQTLGQGPEFLTYFQNEAQLEKSRLLSDRFSAERPKGSFSTLEIQRTEQGDSAMYLCASSLGDRGHSPLHFGNGTRLTVT.

V gene TRBV18 combines with J gene TRBJ1-1; 8 bases fit TRBD1. The CDR3 sequence is 15 residues long. The V gene end was trimmed by 3 bases and the J gene end by 3 bases; junction bases not matched to a gene: 6. Germline V gives CDR1 KGHSH, CDR2 LQKENI. The CDR3, as DNA: TGTGCCAGCTCACCGAGGACAGGGAGTGACACTGAAGCTTTCTTT. It yields the protein CASSPRTGSDTEAFF.

This chain joins TRBV4-1 and TRBJ2-3; 9 nucleotides align to TRBD2. The V segment lost 4 bases and the J segment 4 bases; nucleotides outside the gene matches: 9. The length of the CDR3 is 16 residues. Germline CDR1 is MGHRA and CDR2 is YSYEKL. CDR3 in amino acids: CASSLQLAGKADTQYF. Written as DNA, the CDR3 is TGCGCCAGCAGCCTCCAACTAGCGGGTAAAGCAGATACGCAGTATTTT.

J is TRBJ2-7 and V is TRBV7-9, with TRBD1 matching 8 bases. The V segment lost 5 bases and the J segment 3 bases; nucleotides outside the gene matches: 3. Germline V gene sequence: CDR1 SEHNR, CDR2 FQNEAQ (reference sequence). This CDR3 region has 13 residues. As DNA, the CDR3 is TGTGCCAGCAGCCCCGGGACAGGCTACGAGCAGTACTTC. Its translation is CASSPGTGYEQYF.

The V gene is TRBV6-1, the J gene TRBJ1-2; tentatively, D is TRBD1 (6 bases). V was cut by 4 bases and J by 4 bases, with 10 bases left in between. The V gene's germline CDR1 is MNHNS and CDR2 SASEGT. This CDR3 contains 13 residues. CDR3 protein: CASSATGAYGYTF. The CDR3 coding sequence is TGTGCCAGCAGTGCGACAGGAGCCTATGGCTACACCTTC.

This rearrangement joins TRBV9 to TRBJ1-1; 10 bases match TRBD1. This CDR3 region has 13 residues. Trimming at V came to 4 bases and at J to 9 bases, leaving 6 bases not matched to a gene. Germline V gene sequence: CDR1 SGDLS, CDR2 YYNGEE. For the CDR3, the DNA is TGTGCCAGCAGCCCAGAGGGACAGGGGAAAGCTTTCTTT. Its translation is CASSPEGQGKAFF.

The rearrangement links TRBV5-1 to TRBJ2-7, with 12 bases lining up with TRBD2. The trim removed 5 bases at V and 2 bases at J, leaving 5 bases unmatched. CDR1 is SGHRS and CDR2 is YFSETQ in the germline V gene. This CDR3 is built from 15 residues. Here the CDR3 DNA reads TGCGCCAGCAGGCCCGGACTAGCGGGGACCTACGAGCAGTACTTC. Its translation: CASRPGLAGTYEQYF.

The gene calls are TRBV7-2 and TRBJ2-7; D perhaps matches TRBD1 (5 bases). From germline, CDR1 is SGHTA and CDR2 FQGNSA. The CDR3 contains 14 residues. The ends were cut back, 2 bases at V and 2 bases at J, with 10 bases in the middle. Here the CDR3 reads CASSLQGIPYEQYF. DNA of the CDR3: TGTGCCAGCAGCTTACAGGGAATTCCCTACGAGCAGTACTTC. Filled out from reference TRBV7-2 and TRBJ2-7, the complete variable domain reads GAGVSQSPSNKVTEKGKDVELRCDPISGHTALYWYRQSLGQGLEFLIYFQGNSAPDKSGLPSDRFSAERTGGSVSTLTIQRTQQEDSAVYLCASSLQGIPYEQYFGPGTRLTVT.

The chain employs TRBV6-6 and TRBJ1-5, with TRBD1 identical over 12 bases. The length of the CDR3 is 15 residues. Germline loops: CDR1 MNHNY, CDR2 SVGAGI (reference sequence). Trimming removed 5 bases from V and 6 bases from J; junction bases left unmatched: 5. The CDR3 region is CASSPGQGAVQPQHF. The CDR3 nucleotides are TGTGCCAGCAGTCCGGGACAGGGGGCGGTTCAGCCCCAGCATTTT.

V gene TRBV13 combines with J gene TRBJ2-3, with 13 bases identical to TRBD2. Germline CDR1 reads PRHDT; CDR2 reads FYEKMQ (reference sequence). The V gene end was trimmed by 3 bases and the J gene end by 6 bases; junction bases not matched to a gene: 15. The CDR3 extends over 19 amino acids. In nucleotides, the CDR3 is TGTGCCAGCAGCTTGGGGCCTCCCGGACTAGCGGGAGTGGGGGATACGCAGTATTTT. Translating gives CASSLGPPGLAGVGDTQYF.

The chain couples TRBV15 to TRBJ1-5; 10 bases agree with TRBD1. V was clipped by 4 bases and J by 7 bases; unmatched bases: 10. The germline CDR1 and CDR2 sequences are LNHNV and YYDKDF (reference sequence). This CDR3 spans 16 amino acids. This CDR3 is CATSTQTGGLGQPQHF. CDR3 in DNA: TGTGCCACCAGCACCCAGACAGGGGGCTTAGGGCAGCCCCAGCATTTT.

This clone appeared once. The rearrangement uses TRBV29-1 and TRBJ1-1; 11 bases are a match to TRBD1. CDR3 length: 19 residues. Germline V gene lookup returns CDR1 SQVTM and CDR2 ANQGSEA. J gave up 0 bases and V 4 bases, and 16 bases lay outside the gene matches. CDR3 DNA sequence: TGCAGCGTTGGACCGGGACAGGGGGTCGCGTCCCCTGTGAACACTGAAGCTTTCTTT. It codes for CSVGPGQGVASPVNTEAFF.

The gene calls are TRBV15 and TRBJ2-5; tentatively, D is TRBD2 (5 bases). V shed 0 bases and J shed 4 bases, with 12 bases lying between them. The germline CDR1 and CDR2 sequences are LNHNV and YYDKDF (reference sequence). This CDR3 has 15 amino acids. The CDR3: CATSRDRASRETQYF. The CDR3 bases are TGTGCCACCAGCAGAGATCGGGCTAGCAGAGAGACCCAGTACTTC.

Here the CDR3 reads CASRPGTEIYGYTF. The CDR3 coding sequence is TGTGCCAGCAGACCCGGGACAGAAATTTATGGCTACACCTTC. This sequence joins TRBV13 and TRBJ1-2, with TRBD1 matching over 7 bases. Germline V gene sequence: CDR1 PRHDT, CDR2 FYEKMQ (reference sequence). Unmatched junction bases numbered 9, after V lost 6 bases and J lost 5 bases. There are 14 residues in the CDR3.

V is TRBV19 and J is TRBJ1-1; TRBD1 matches 9 bases. Germline loops: CDR1 LNHDA, CDR2 SQIVND (reference sequence). J lost 5 bases, V lost 7 bases, and 14 bases had no gene match. This CDR3 region has 16 residues. CDR3 nucleotide sequence: TGTGCCAGTACCGCCGGGACAGGGATAGGGGGTACTGAAGCTTTCTTT. This sequence encodes CASTAGTGIGGTEAFF.

This chain joins TRBV10-1 and TRBJ2-1; TRBD2 agrees at 7 bases. The V and J ends lost 6 bases and 0 bases, in that order; junction bases with no gene match: 2. From germline, CDR1 is WNHNN and CDR2 SYGVQD (reference sequence). The CDR3 sequence is 14 residues long. CDR3 sequence: CASSRTSSYNEQFF. DNA for the CDR3: TGCGCCAGCAGCCGGACTAGCTCCTACAATGAGCAGTTCTTC.

The gene calls are TRBV29-1 and TRBJ2-1; perhaps TRBD2 as D (6 bases). CDR3 length equals 13 residues. Germline V gene sequence: CDR1 SQVTM, CDR2 ANQGSEA. The V end lost 4 bases, the J end lost 1 base, and 8 bases lay between the germline ends. CDR3 nucleotide sequence: TGCAGCGTTGTGGGGGGATCCTACAATGAGCAGTTCTTC. This sequence encodes CSVVGGSYNEQFF.

V is TRBV6-1 and J is TRBJ2-3, with 10 bases fitting TRBD1. Germline V CDR1 and CDR2: MNHNS, SASEGT. CDR3 length: 16 amino acids. V dropped 4 bases and J dropped 3; count of bases not matched to a gene: 7. CDR3 sequence reads: CASSARTGGWTDTQYF. In nucleotides, the CDR3 is TGTGCCAGCAGTGCGAGGACAGGGGGGTGGACAGATACGCAGTATTTT.

The V gene is TRBV19, the J gene TRBJ2-3; the D gene is possibly TRBD2 (6 bases). The germline V and J ends were trimmed by 6 bases and 1 base, with 11 bases remaining between them. Germline V gene data show CDR1 as LNHDA and CDR2 as SQIVND (reference sequence). This CDR3 comprises 14 residues. The CDR3 sequence: CASRGSGRTDTQYF. CDR3 in DNA: TGTGCCAGTAGGGGCAGCGGGCGCACAGATACGCAGTATTTT.